This T cell receptor (beta chain) was documented in a study of cytomegalovirus exposure and HLA in healthy donors. This clone was recorded only once. The antigen is unknown. Study-wide results and limits: Productive rates of about 87% or about 30% were seen for most TCR beta V segments in an earlier analysis. Testing in vitro showed a few CMV-associated chains specific for CMV antigens.

The junction had 6 bases not matched to a gene; V was cut back by 8 bases and J by 4 bases. Germline CDR1 and CDR2: LNHDA and SQIVND (reference sequence). CDR3 length equals 13 residues. Vbeta (60) and Jbeta (13) primers were used in the PCR. Profiling relied on immunoSEQ multiplex PCR, and the TCRdb table lists in-frame clones only, not all of them. Of 200,000 to 250,000 clones detected, roughly 90% appear once; the ten largest clones hold roughly 1%. This TCR was recovered from a young woman in good health and CMV-seronegative. Source material: PBMCs. The genes are TRBV19 and TRBJ1-2; 8 bases are shared with TRBD1. The CDR3: CASSTGGFYGYTF. The DNA for the CDR3 is TGTGCCAGTTCTACAGGGGGATTCTATGGCTACACCTTC.